The TCR beta chain under discussion was sequenced for a study of Ad26.COV2.S vaccination and SARS-CoV-2 variants (dated by TCRdb to the early 2020s). For context, the study as a whole: Donors in the vaccine arm were drawn from COV1001, a multicentre, randomized, double-blind, placebo-controlled phase I-IIa trial testing Ad26.COV2.S in healthy adults. Dosing of Ad26.COV2.S was intramuscular, at either 5x10^10 or 1x10^11 viral particles, delivered as one shot or as two shots spaced 56 days apart. TCRbeta repertoire sequencing served as the tool for gauging how specific and how broad the SARS-CoV-2-reactive T cell receptors were following Ad26.COV2.S vaccination. The TCR-sequenced set comprised around 32 samples: some 20 Ad26.COV2.S vaccine recipients, 5 placebo recipients and 8 SARS-CoV-2 convalescent individuals. Trial participants were randomized into five groups of five, in which low-dose or high-dose Ad26.COV2.S was given once or twice, or placebo was given on both occasions. Investigators did not know the trial group allocation while performing experiments and assessing outcomes. Overall results and qualifications from the work: Compared with placebo recipients, Ad26.COV2.S recipients showed higher spike-specific TCR breadth (P = 0.0014). After vaccination, substantial breadth of spike-specific CD8+ and CD4+ T cell responses was reported. Vaccine and placebo recipients had similar non-spike TCR breadth, a finding consistent with the vaccine containing only spike. The study lacked the statistical power to compare responses across vaccine doses or regimens. It was noted by the authors that total T cell responses may have been underestimated by the TCR breadth and depth analyses.

The CDR1 and CDR2 encoded by the germline V gene are MNHEY and SVGEGT. V is pruned by 8 bases and J by 5 bases, leaving 11 bases of the junction without a gene match. CDR3 length: 14 amino acids, cysteine to phenylalanine. Just CDR3 DNA is preserved here, 42 bases in frame from base 1. To note about this clone: Its antigen specificity is not known. No base quality values were provided; no much bigger clone lies one nucleotide off.

Per the publication, the treatment or condition label means: about 20 received Ad26.COV2.S at low or high dose, single or two shots; roughly 5 received placebo; per-sample allocation not given. Repertoires of vaccine and placebo recipients were sequenced from samples taken on day 63 after the first injection. Cohort 1b enrolled about two dozen adults aged 18-55 years at a single site in Boston, USA, between 29 July and 7 August 2020. Ad26.COV2.S was a replication-incompetent adenovirus type 26 vector expressing a prefusion-stabilized SARS-CoV-2 spike protein from the original Wuhan strain. The immunoSEQ Assay was the method used to sequence TCRbeta CDR3 regions. After extraction, genomic DNA underwent amplification by bias-controlled multiplex PCR, followed by high-throughput sequencing. The authors' pipeline ran thus. To quantify the absolute abundance of each unique TCRbeta CDR3 region, sequences were collapsed and filtered. Usable DNA was measured by amplifying reference genes present in all nucleated cells, and TCRbeta template counts were normalized to that usable DNA to estimate T cell fraction. Repertoire TCRs were annotated as SARS-CoV-2-specific when V gene, CDR3 amino acid sequence and J gene were exactly matched to a known reactive TCR set. MIRA supplied the reference SARS-CoV-2 TCR set, which was filtered for enrichment in COVID-19-positive ImmuneCODE repertoires so that public or cross-reactive TCRs were removed. Using the MIRA antigens, annotated TCRs were further analysed by specific ORF or by position within an ORF. Breadth was defined as the number of annotated unique rearrangements divided by the total number of unique productive rearrangements, and depth was defined as the summed frequency of the annotated unique rearrangements. Two-sided Wilcoxon rank-sum tests were used to compare TCR breadth between groups. Drawn from immuneACCESS, this table holds only the in-frame rearrangements with V and J called that TCRdb kept. Clones are partly lost; checked studies trace under half to an unresolved V gene and leave the rest unexplained. Clone size and the V and J calls come from that table; the DNA yielded D and trimming. This sample gives fewer than 600,000 clones in total; 70% to 90% of them show up just once. 1.5% to 2% of the sample comes from the top ten.

The sample consisted of peripheral blood, taken in a trial of Ad26.COV2.S vaccine versus placebo. This receptor chain uses TRBV6-2 or TRBV6-3 and TRBJ2-7; the junction holds 8 bases that match TRBD1. This receptor was taken from a person aged 18-65 years who received the Ad26.COV2.S COVID-19 vaccine or a placebo. The nucleotide sequence is given as TGTGCCAGCCGTTGGGCAGGGGGCCGGGACGAGCAGTACTTC. Its protein product is CASRWAGGRDEQYF.